One T cell receptor (beta chain) is described in this entry. This CDR3 is built from 11 residues. Trimming pared 4 bases from V and 8 bases from J, leaving 5 bases between. Looked up from germline, CDR1 is MDHEN and CDR2 is SYDVKM. The sample comes from a study of control samples from healthy donors and cancer patients. Generated by immunoSEQ multiplex PCR, the TCRdb table keeps only in-frame clones and is missing some. The sample consists of 150,000 to 180,000 clones, over 85% of them appearing once. The clonotype was recovered from a man aged 40-50 years in good health. Sequencing input: blood. The chain links TRBV28 to TRBJ1-4; D is unresolved. This chain's CDR3 is CASSSTEKLFF. CDR3 nucleotide sequence: TGTGCCAGCAGTTCTACGGAAAAACTGTTTTTT.